The rows below give T cell receptor beta chains drawn from one sample of a study of control samples from healthy donors and cancer patients. Generated by immunoSEQ multiplex PCR, the TCRdb table keeps only in-frame clones and is missing some. This sample carries about 130,000 clones, about 90% of them seen once, and the ten largest clones take around 6.9%. The sequencing input was PBMCs. These receptors were obtained from a man aged 50-60 years with head and neck cancer. Both conserved end residues are part of each CDR3. The D gene is left open where the match is weak. Clone size is shown for a subset of rows, as once, few, many or a class of expanded clone.

clone size	J gene	V gene	D gene	CDR3 protein	CDR3 DNA
once	TRBJ2-1	TRBV5-1	TRBD1	CASSRDRVVRNEQFF	TGCGCCAGCAGCCGGGACAGGGTTGTAAGGAATGAGCAGTTCTTC
NA	TRBJ2-5	TRBV11-2	NA	CASSTSQGETQYF	TGTGCCAGCAGCACGAGTCAGGGCGAGACCCAGTACTTC
NA	TRBJ1-4	TRBV5-1	NA	CASSLEAGEKLFF	TGCGCCAGCAGCTTGGAGGCAGGGGAAAAACTGTTTTTT
NA	TRBJ2-1	TRBV10-3	NA	CAISDTLSSYNEQFF	TGTGCCATCAGTGACACCCTGAGCTCCTACAATGAGCAGTTCTTC
NA	TRBJ2-5	TRBV2	NA	CASSVFWGEETQYF	TGTGCCAGCAGTGTTTTTTGGGGGGAGGAGACCCAGTACTTC
NA	TRBJ2-7	TRBV7-8	NA	CASSLAMGRRHEQYF	TGTGCCAGCAGCTTAGCGATGGGGAGAAGGCACGAGCAGTACTTC
NA	TRBJ2-7	TRBV2	NA	CASSEQGFNYEQYF	TGTGCCAGCAGTGAACAGGGATTTAACTACGAGCAGTACTTC
NA	TRBJ1-6	TRBV30	NA	CAWSRVRDSPLHF	TGTGCCTGGAGTCGGGTCAGAGATTCACCCCTCCACTTT
NA	TRBJ1-2	TRBV10-3	TRBD1	CAIRTGGNGYTF	TGTGCCATCAGAACAGGGGGAAATGGCTACACCTTC
NA	TRBJ1-4	TRBV9	NA	CASSVTATNEKLFF	TGTGCCAGCAGCGTGACAGCAACTAATGAAAAACTGTTTTTT
NA	TRBJ1-1	TRBV3-1/TRBV3-2	NA	CASSQAQRSTEAFF	TGTGCCAGCAGCCAAGCCCAGAGGAGTACTGAAGCTTTCTTT
NA	TRBJ1-2	TRBV30	NA	CAWSNGGSNYGYTF	TGTGCCTGGAGCAACGGGGGGTCCAACTATGGCTACACCTTC
NA	TRBJ2-7	TRBV10-3	TRBD2	CAINLGGLAYEQYF	TGTGCCATCAACCTCGGGGGACTAGCCTACGAGCAGTACTTC
once	TRBJ2-3	TRBV30	NA	CAWSVRGTNTDTQYF	TGTGCCTGGAGTGTACGCGGGACAAACACAGATACGCAGTATTTT
NA	TRBJ1-1	TRBV27	NA	CASSTLSTQGLNTEAFF	TGTGCCAGCAGTACACTGTCGACTCAAGGGTTGAACACTGAAGCTTTCTTT
NA	TRBJ2-7	TRBV19	NA	CASRDDSTYEQYF	TGTGCCAGTAGAGACGACAGTACCTACGAGCAGTACTTC
once	TRBJ1-1	TRBV19	NA	CASRSRANTEAFF	TGTGCCAGTAGGAGCAGGGCGAACACTGAAGCTTTCTTT
NA	TRBJ2-1	TRBV7-9	NA	CASSLVSGVGQFF	TGTGCCAGCAGCTTAGTGAGCGGCGTGGGGCAGTTCTTC
few	TRBJ1-2	TRBV19	NA	CASSRLGYGYTF	TGTGCCAGTAGCCGCCTAGGATATGGCTACACCTTC
NA	TRBJ2-1	TRBV19	TRBD2	CASSIVPPTSGSSYNEQFF	TGTGCCAGTAGTATAGTCCCCCCTACTAGCGGGAGTTCCTACAATGAGCAGTTCTTC
NA	TRBJ1-2	TRBV11-2	TRBD1	CASSSTGGVKSGYTF	TGTGCCAGCAGTTCGACAGGGGGCGTTAAGTCTGGCTACACCTTC
NA	TRBJ2-7	TRBV11-3	NA	CASSRRDSGRLDEQYF	TGTGCCAGCAGCCGGCGTGATTCAGGCCGGTTAGACGAGCAGTACTTC
few	TRBJ2-7	TRBV7-8	NA	CASSLETASYEQYF	TGTGCCAGCAGCTTAGAGACAGCCTCCTACGAGCAGTACTTC
NA	TRBJ1-2	TRBV3-1/TRBV3-2	NA	CASSQDTGTYGYTF	TGTGCCAGCAGCCAAGATACAGGGACCTATGGCTACACCTTC
NA	TRBJ2-7	TRBV5-6	TRBD2	CASKAGGSSYEQYF	TGTGCCAGCAAAGCGGGAGGGAGCTCCTACGAGCAGTACTTC
NA	TRBJ1-4	TRBV28	NA	CASSLLGTVNEKLFF	TGTGCCAGCAGTTTATTGGGCACAGTTAATGAAAAACTGTTTTTT
NA	TRBJ1-5	TRBV2	NA	CASSREGHSNQPQHF	TGTGCCAGCAGTCGAGAGGGGCATAGCAATCAGCCCCAGCATTTT
NA	TRBJ2-1	TRBV29-1	NA	CSVELLGEQFF	TGCAGCGTTGAATTACTCGGTGAGCAGTTCTTC
NA	TRBJ2-2	TRBV11-1	TRBD1	CASSLQGGTGELFF	TGTGCCAGCAGCCTACAGGGGGGCACCGGGGAGCTGTTTTTT
NA	TRBJ2-1	TRBV6-6	TRBD2	CASTKPASGRNEQFF	TGTGCCAGCACCAAGCCGGCTAGCGGGAGAAATGAGCAGTTCTTC
NA	TRBJ2-2	TRBV20-1	NA	CSASFSREAGELFF	TGCAGTGCTAGTTTTTCTAGAGAGGCCGGGGAGCTGTTTTTT
NA	TRBJ2-1	TRBV6-5	TRBD2	CASSILAGVENEQFF	TGTGCCAGCAGTATTCTAGCGGGAGTCGAAAATGAGCAGTTCTTC
NA	TRBJ2-1	TRBV9	TRBD1	CASSVTVWTGGSKYNEQFF	TGTGCCAGCAGCGTAACGGTATGGACAGGGGGCTCGAAGTACAATGAGCAGTTCTTC
NA	TRBJ1-1	TRBV4-2	NA	CASSHDTNMNTEAFF	TGTGCCAGCAGCCATGATACTAACATGAACACTGAAGCTTTCTTT
NA	TRBJ1-6	TRBV25-1	TRBD1	CAVPGQGANSPLHF	TGTGCCGTACCGGGACAGGGGGCTAATTCACCCCTCCACTTT
NA	TRBJ2-3	TRBV14	TRBD2	CASSRLAVITDTQYF	TGTGCCAGCAGCCGACTAGCGGTAATAACAGATACGCAGTATTTT
NA	TRBJ2-1	TRBV7-9	NA	CASSLEGYKNEQFF	TGTGCCAGCAGCTTAGAAGGGTATAAGAATGAGCAGTTCTTC
NA	TRBJ2-7	TRBV20-1	TRBD2	CSASDPGGSTYEQYF	TGCAGTGCTAGTGACCCCGGGGGGAGTACCTACGAGCAGTACTTC
NA	TRBJ1-2	TRBV2	NA	CASTYRGYGYTF	TGTGCCAGCACCTATAGAGGCTATGGCTACACCTTC
NA	TRBJ1-2	TRBV5-6	NA	CASSFSTRNYGYTF	TGTGCCAGCAGCTTTTCGACAAGGAACTATGGCTACACCTTC
NA	TRBJ2-3	TRBV18	NA	CASSSSSTDTQYF	TGTGCCAGCTCCTCCTCTAGCACAGATACGCAGTATTTT